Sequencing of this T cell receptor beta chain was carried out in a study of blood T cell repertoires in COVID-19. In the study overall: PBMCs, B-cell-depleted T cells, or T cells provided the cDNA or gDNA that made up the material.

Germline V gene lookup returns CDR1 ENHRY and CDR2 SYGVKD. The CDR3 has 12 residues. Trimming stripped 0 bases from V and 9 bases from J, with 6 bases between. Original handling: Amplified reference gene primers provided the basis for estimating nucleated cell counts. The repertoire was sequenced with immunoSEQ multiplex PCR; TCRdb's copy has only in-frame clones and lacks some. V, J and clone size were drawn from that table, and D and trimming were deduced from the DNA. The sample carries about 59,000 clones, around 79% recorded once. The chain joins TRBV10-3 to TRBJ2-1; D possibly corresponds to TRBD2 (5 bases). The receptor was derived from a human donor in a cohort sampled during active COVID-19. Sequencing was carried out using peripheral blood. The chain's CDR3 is CAISESGSEQFF. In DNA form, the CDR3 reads TGTGCCATCAGTGAGTCTGGGAGTGAGCAGTTCTTC.